The TCR beta chain under discussion was sequenced for a study of blood T cell repertoires in COVID-19. Study details: The cDNA or gDNA used as material had been derived from T cells, B-cell-depleted T cells, or PBMCs.

In the source study's methods: Reference gene primer amplification yielded estimated nucleated cell counts. Assay used: immunoSEQ multiplex PCR; TCRdb lists only in-frame clones, some missing. D and trimming come from the DNA, and the V and J calls and clone size come from that table. The sample lists roughly 320,000 clones, 85% to 90% occurring once. This CDR3 has 15 amino acids. With 3 bases clipped from V and 4 bases from J, the junction kept 6 bases outside the gene matches. Per the germline V gene, CDR1 is LGHNA and CDR2 is YSLEER. The sequenced sample was peripheral blood. V and J are TRBV4-3 and TRBJ2-7, with 10 nucleotides matching TRBD2. This sequence originates from a woman in her fifties or sixties with COVID-19, enrolled during active disease. CDR3 in DNA: TGCGCCAGCAGCCATTCTAGCGGGAGAGGTTACGAGCAGTACTTC. It encodes CASSHSSGRGYEQYF.